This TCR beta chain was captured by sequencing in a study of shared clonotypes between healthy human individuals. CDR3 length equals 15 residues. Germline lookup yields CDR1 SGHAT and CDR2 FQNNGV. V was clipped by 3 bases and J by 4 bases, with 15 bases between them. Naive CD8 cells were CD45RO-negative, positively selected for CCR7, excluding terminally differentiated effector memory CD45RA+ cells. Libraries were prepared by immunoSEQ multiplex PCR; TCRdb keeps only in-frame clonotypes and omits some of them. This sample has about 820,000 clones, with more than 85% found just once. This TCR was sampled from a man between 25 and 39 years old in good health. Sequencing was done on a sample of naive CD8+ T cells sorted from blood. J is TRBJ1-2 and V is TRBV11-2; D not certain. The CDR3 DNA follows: TGTGCCAGCAGCTTCGACGCAACAGAGTTCTATGGCTACACCTTC. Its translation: CASSFDATEFYGYTF.